The rows below give T cell receptor beta chains drawn from one sample of a study of T cells in Graves' hyperthyroidism and ophthalmopathy. TCRdb reanalysed the multiplex PCR reads using MiXCR and keeps one entry per CDR3 protein. The data contain about 360,000 distinct CDR3 sequences, roughly 13% of them singletons. Sequencing input: blood. These receptors all stem from a man aged 30-40 years with Graves' hyperthyroidism that later progressed to Graves' ophthalmopathy. CDR3s include the opening cysteine and the closing phenylalanine or tryptophan. D genes are given only for firm matches. Some rows have no size entry. The others give once, few or many, or a class for an expanded clone.

v_call: TRBV5-5
clone_size: many
d_call: -
j_call: TRBJ1-1
cdr3_aa: CASSPRASGAEAFF
cdr3_nt: TGTGCCAGCAGCCCAAGGGCCAGCGGGGCTGAAGCTTTCTTT

v_call: TRBV7-2
clone_size: many
d_call: TRBD2
j_call: TRBJ2-1
cdr3_aa: CASSLGLAGGPTSYNEQFF
cdr3_nt: TGTGCCAGCAGCCTCGGACTAGCGGGGGGGCCCACTTCCTACAATGAGCAGTTCTTC

v_call: TRBV11-2
clone_size: many
d_call: -
j_call: TRBJ1-1
cdr3_aa: CASGYDGDTEAFF
cdr3_nt: TGTGCCAGCGGTTACGACGGAGACACTGAAGCTTTCTTT

v_call: TRBV6-1
clone_size: -
d_call: TRBD2
j_call: TRBJ2-3
cdr3_aa: CASPGRGGRDTQYF
cdr3_nt: TGTGCCAGTCCCGGGCGGGGGGGCCGGGATACGCAGTATTTT

v_call: TRBV19
clone_size: few
d_call: -
j_call: TRBJ2-3
cdr3_aa: CASSVDSTDTQYF
cdr3_nt: TGTGCCAGTAGTGTGGACAGCACAGATACGCAGTATTTT

v_call: TRBV9
clone_size: -
d_call: TRBD1
j_call: TRBJ1-6
cdr3_aa: CASSRGRGQVNSPLHF
cdr3_nt: TGTGCCAGCAGTCGTGGCAGGGGGCAAGTTAATTCACCCCTCCACTTT

v_call: TRBV6-1
clone_size: few
d_call: -
j_call: TRBJ1-5
cdr3_aa: CASSERGSTSQPQHF
cdr3_nt: TGTGCCAGCAGTGAAAGGGGGTCGACCTCTCAGCCCCAGCATTTT

v_call: TRBV2
clone_size: many
d_call: -
j_call: TRBJ2-7
cdr3_aa: CASSEARRVEEQYF
cdr3_nt: TGTGCCAGCAGTGAAGCTCGCAGGGTGGAAGAGCAGTACTTC

v_call: TRBV28
clone_size: many
d_call: TRBD2
j_call: TRBJ2-3
cdr3_aa: CASSNGLAGSSTDTQYF
cdr3_nt: TGTGCCAGCAGTAATGGACTAGCGGGTTCTAGCACAGATACGCAGTATTTT

v_call: TRBV5-1
clone_size: many
d_call: -
j_call: TRBJ1-6
cdr3_aa: CASSLDAANSPLHF
cdr3_nt: TGCGCCAGCAGCTTGGACGCCGCCAATTCACCCCTCCACTTT

v_call: TRBV12-3/TRBV12-4
clone_size: many
d_call: -
j_call: TRBJ1-1
cdr3_aa: CASSPQTGNTEAFF
cdr3_nt: TGTGCCAGCAGTCCCCAGACGGGTAACACTGAAGCTTTCTTT

v_call: TRBV5-8
clone_size: many
d_call: TRBD2
j_call: TRBJ2-2
cdr3_aa: CARKVAGGRTGELFF
cdr3_nt: TGTGCCAGGAAAGTAGCGGGGGGCCGCACCGGGGAGCTGTTTTTT

v_call: TRBV5-1
clone_size: many
d_call: -
j_call: TRBJ1-1
cdr3_aa: CASSLGQLGHTEAFF
cdr3_nt: TGCGCCAGCAGCCTCGGTCAGCTGGGACATACTGAAGCTTTCTTT

v_call: TRBV18
clone_size: many
d_call: -
j_call: TRBJ2-3
cdr3_aa: CASSPESGSTQYF
cdr3_nt: TGTGCCAGCTCACCAGAAAGTGGGTCTACGCAGTATTTT

v_call: TRBV7-2
clone_size: many
d_call: -
j_call: TRBJ1-6
cdr3_aa: CASSSRAQSSYNSPLHF
cdr3_nt: TGTGCCAGCAGCTCGCGGGCCCAGAGCTCCTATAATTCACCCCTCCACTTT

v_call: TRBV5-1
clone_size: many
d_call: -
j_call: TRBJ1-2
cdr3_aa: CASRTARTAPNYGYTF
cdr3_nt: TGCGCCAGCAGAACTGCCCGGACAGCGCCTAACTATGGCTACACCTTC

v_call: TRBV6-1
clone_size: many
d_call: -
j_call: TRBJ1-2
cdr3_aa: CASRRGGRVAYGYTF
cdr3_nt: TGTGCCAGCAGACGGGGTGGTCGGGTGGCCTATGGCTACACCTTC

v_call: TRBV9
clone_size: -
d_call: -
j_call: TRBJ2-7
cdr3_aa: CASSGSRGDDEQYF
cdr3_nt: TGTGCCAGCAGCGGTTCCAGGGGGGATGACGAGCAGTACTTC

v_call: TRBV24-1
clone_size: many
d_call: TRBD2
j_call: TRBJ2-1
cdr3_aa: CATSDYGLAGYNEQFF
cdr3_nt: TGTGCCACCAGTGATTACGGACTAGCGGGGTACAATGAGCAGTTCTTC

v_call: TRBV28
clone_size: many
d_call: -
j_call: TRBJ1-5
cdr3_aa: CASSSSRVQPQHF
cdr3_nt: TGTGCCAGCAGTTCTTCCAGGGTTCAGCCCCAGCATTTT

v_call: TRBV13
clone_size: -
d_call: -
j_call: TRBJ2-7
cdr3_aa: CASSPDKYGAYEQYF
cdr3_nt: TGTGCCAGCAGTCCAGACAAGTATGGGGCCTACGAGCAGTACTTC

v_call: TRBV28
clone_size: many
d_call: -
j_call: TRBJ1-4
cdr3_aa: CASGEQLTNEKLFF
cdr3_nt: TGTGCCAGTGGAGAGCAGCTAACTAATGAAAAACTGTTTTTT

v_call: TRBV12-3/TRBV12-4
clone_size: many
d_call: -
j_call: TRBJ1-5
cdr3_aa: CASSLGSVGNQPQHF
cdr3_nt: TGTGCCAGCAGTTTAGGGTCGGTCGGCAATCAGCCCCAGCATTTT

v_call: TRBV4-1
clone_size: once
d_call: TRBD1
j_call: TRBJ1-4
cdr3_aa: CASSQVAPTGWNEKLFF
cdr3_nt: TGCGCCAGCAGCCAAGTTGCCCCGACAGGGTGGAATGAAAAACTGTTTTTT

v_call: TRBV27
clone_size: few
d_call: -
j_call: TRBJ2-4
cdr3_aa: CASGRGAVKKNIQYF
cdr3_nt: TGTGCCAGCGGGAGGGGGGCCGTAAAGAAAAACATTCAGTACTTC

v_call: TRBV6-2/TRBV6-3
clone_size: -
d_call: TRBD1
j_call: TRBJ2-7
cdr3_aa: CASRLNGDSIYEQYF
cdr3_nt: TGTGCCAGCAGACTAAACGGGGACAGTATCTACGAGCAGTACTTC

v_call: TRBV6-6
clone_size: many
d_call: -
j_call: TRBJ1-1
cdr3_aa: CASSYSTSGYPAFF
cdr3_nt: TGTGCCAGCAGTTACTCGACCTCGGGATACCCGGCTTTCTTT

v_call: TRBV6-1
clone_size: -
d_call: -
j_call: TRBJ1-3
cdr3_aa: CASSEELSSGNTIYF
cdr3_nt: TGTGCCAGCAGTGAAGAACTGAGCTCTGGAAACACCATATATTTT

v_call: TRBV6-1
clone_size: many
d_call: -
j_call: TRBJ1-2
cdr3_aa: CASRGQTEGYTF
cdr3_nt: TGTGCCAGCAGAGGACAGACCGAGGGCTACACCTTC

v_call: TRBV4-1
clone_size: -
d_call: TRBD2
j_call: TRBJ2-1
cdr3_aa: CASSHVPRGGSYNEQFF
cdr3_nt: TGCGCCAGCAGCCACGTCCCGCGGGGGGGCTCCTACAATGAGCAGTTCTTC

v_call: TRBV10-3
clone_size: many
d_call: -
j_call: TRBJ2-7
cdr3_aa: CAISESITRSYEQYF
cdr3_nt: TGTGCCATCAGTGAGTCTATCACCCGCTCCTACGAGCAGTACTTC

v_call: TRBV18
clone_size: many
d_call: -
j_call: TRBJ2-7
cdr3_aa: CASSRDTYEQYF
cdr3_nt: TGTGCCAGCTCACGGGACACCTACGAGCAGTACTTC

v_call: TRBV6-2/TRBV6-3
clone_size: many
d_call: -
j_call: TRBJ2-1
cdr3_aa: CASSPVRLEQFF
cdr3_nt: TGTGCCAGCAGCCCAGTACGGCTTGAGCAGTTCTTC

v_call: TRBV12-3/TRBV12-4
clone_size: many
d_call: -
j_call: TRBJ1-6
cdr3_aa: CASSLGTVNSPLHF
cdr3_nt: TGTGCCAGCAGTTTAGGGACGGTCAATTCACCCCTCCACTTT

v_call: TRBV2
clone_size: -
d_call: TRBD1
j_call: TRBJ2-5
cdr3_aa: CASTPDRVKETQYF
cdr3_nt: TGTGCCAGCACTCCGGACAGGGTAAAAGAGACCCAGTACTTC

v_call: TRBV20-1
clone_size: few
d_call: -
j_call: TRBJ2-1
cdr3_aa: CSATVEGRGLDEQFF
cdr3_nt: TGCAGTGCTACCGTAGAGGGGCGCGGTTTAGATGAGCAGTTCTTC

v_call: TRBV24-1
clone_size: -
d_call: TRBD2
j_call: TRBJ2-2
cdr3_aa: CATSDASGVAGELFF
cdr3_nt: TGTGCCACCAGTGACGCCAGCGGGGTGGCCGGGGAGCTGTTTTTT

v_call: TRBV2
clone_size: -
d_call: -
j_call: TRBJ2-2
cdr3_aa: CASSGRGGQGTGELFF
cdr3_nt: TGTGCCAGCAGTGGGAGGGGGGGTCAGGGCACCGGGGAGCTGTTTTTT

v_call: TRBV11-2
clone_size: -
d_call: -
j_call: TRBJ2-2
cdr3_aa: CASSPRVGSGNTGELFF
cdr3_nt: TGTGCCAGCAGCCCACGGGTGGGTAGCGGCAACACCGGGGAGCTGTTTTTT

v_call: TRBV6-1
clone_size: few
d_call: -
j_call: TRBJ2-5
cdr3_aa: CASSPPRGEYQETQYF
cdr3_nt: TGTGCCAGCAGTCCCCCTCGCGGGGAATACCAAGAGACCCAGTACTTC

v_call: TRBV5-1
clone_size: few
d_call: -
j_call: TRBJ1-2
cdr3_aa: CASSSGEISGGYTF
cdr3_nt: TGCGCCAGCAGCTCGGGAGAAATCTCGGGAGGCTACACCTTC

v_call: TRBV12-5
clone_size: many
d_call: -
j_call: TRBJ1-5
cdr3_aa: CASGLDLGRYSNQPQHF
cdr3_nt: TGTGCTAGTGGTTTGGACCTTGGACGGTATAGCAATCAGCCCCAGCATTTT

v_call: TRBV4-1
clone_size: few
d_call: -
j_call: TRBJ2-4
cdr3_aa: CASRSGNIQYF
cdr3_nt: TGCGCCAGCAGGAGCGGGAACATTCAGTACTTC

v_call: TRBV14
clone_size: many
d_call: TRBD1
j_call: TRBJ1-2
cdr3_aa: CASSSTGVYGYTF
cdr3_nt: TGTGCCAGCAGCTCTACAGGGGTCTATGGCTACACCTTC

v_call: TRBV11-3
clone_size: many
d_call: -
j_call: TRBJ1-1
cdr3_aa: CASSLVRGYTEAFF
cdr3_nt: TGTGCCAGCAGCTTAGTACGGGGGTATACTGAAGCTTTCTTT

v_call: TRBV27
clone_size: few
d_call: TRBD1
j_call: TRBJ1-4
cdr3_aa: CASSPRDRGPEKLFF
cdr3_nt: TGTGCCAGCAGTCCGAGGGACAGGGGGCCTGAAAAACTGTTTTTT

v_call: TRBV6-5
clone_size: -
d_call: TRBD1
j_call: TRBJ1-4
cdr3_aa: CASSYPTGAGMEKLFF
cdr3_nt: TGTGCCAGCAGTTATCCCACAGGGGCCGGTATGGAAAAACTGTTTTTT

v_call: TRBV12-3/TRBV12-4
clone_size: many
d_call: TRBD1
j_call: TRBJ1-2
cdr3_aa: CASSSISLPGQGEEGYTF
cdr3_nt: TGTGCCAGCAGTTCGATATCCTTACCGGGACAGGGGGAGGAAGGCTACACCTTC

v_call: TRBV3-1
clone_size: few
d_call: TRBD1
j_call: TRBJ1-2
cdr3_aa: CASSPGTGGTANYGYTF
cdr3_nt: TGTGCCAGCAGCCCTGGGACAGGGGGCACGGCTAACTATGGCTACACCTTC

v_call: TRBV15
clone_size: many
d_call: TRBD1
j_call: TRBJ1-1
cdr3_aa: CATRGTGNTAEAFF
cdr3_nt: TGTGCCACCAGGGGGACAGGGAACACCGCTGAAGCTTTCTTT

v_call: TRBV6-2/TRBV6-3
clone_size: few
d_call: -
j_call: TRBJ2-4
cdr3_aa: CASSFGGATKNIQYF
cdr3_nt: TGTGCCAGCAGTTTTGGGGGGGCAACCAAAAACATTCAGTACTTC

v_call: TRBV24-1
clone_size: many
d_call: TRBD1
j_call: TRBJ2-5
cdr3_aa: CATSDAGGQETQYF
cdr3_nt: TGTGCCACCAGTGACGCAGGGGGCCAAGAGACCCAGTACTTC

v_call: TRBV19
clone_size: -
d_call: -
j_call: TRBJ2-6
cdr3_aa: CASSGQAGANVLTF
cdr3_nt: TGTGCCAGTAGTGGACAAGCTGGGGCCAACGTCCTGACTTTC

v_call: TRBV5-1
clone_size: -
d_call: TRBD1
j_call: TRBJ2-1
cdr3_aa: CASSRAGTGAGNEQFF
cdr3_nt: TGCGCCAGCAGCAGAGCCGGGACAGGGGCGGGGAATGAGCAGTTCTTC

v_call: TRBV18
clone_size: many
d_call: TRBD2
j_call: TRBJ2-3
cdr3_aa: CASSLRGAREDTQYF
cdr3_nt: TGTGCCAGCTCACTGCGGGGGGCGAGAGAGGATACGCAGTATTTT